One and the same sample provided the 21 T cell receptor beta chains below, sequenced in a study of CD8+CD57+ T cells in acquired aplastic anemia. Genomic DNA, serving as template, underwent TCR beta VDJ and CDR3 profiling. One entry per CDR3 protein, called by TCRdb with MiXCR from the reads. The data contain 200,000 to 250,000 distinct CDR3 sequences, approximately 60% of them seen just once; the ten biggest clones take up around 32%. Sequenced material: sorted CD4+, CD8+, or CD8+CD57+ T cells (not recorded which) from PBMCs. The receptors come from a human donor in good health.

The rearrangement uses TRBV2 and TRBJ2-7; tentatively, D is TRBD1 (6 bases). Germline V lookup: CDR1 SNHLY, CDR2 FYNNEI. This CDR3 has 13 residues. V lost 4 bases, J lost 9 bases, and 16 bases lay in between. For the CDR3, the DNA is TGTGCCAGCAGTGTCGTGGGGGCGCAAGGGCAGTACTTC. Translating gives CASSVVGAQGQYF.

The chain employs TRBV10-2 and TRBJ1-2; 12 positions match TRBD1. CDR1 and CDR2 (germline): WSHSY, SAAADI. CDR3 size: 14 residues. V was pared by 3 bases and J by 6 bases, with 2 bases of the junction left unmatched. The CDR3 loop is CASSEGTGGDGYTF. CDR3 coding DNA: TGCGCCAGCAGTGAAGGGACAGGGGGCGATGGCTACACCTTC.

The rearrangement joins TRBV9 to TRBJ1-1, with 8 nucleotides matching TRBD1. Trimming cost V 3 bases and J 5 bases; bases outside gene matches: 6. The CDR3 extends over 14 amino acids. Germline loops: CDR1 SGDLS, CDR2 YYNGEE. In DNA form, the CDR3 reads TGTGCCAGCAGCGATGATGACAGGGGAACTGAAGCTTTCTTT. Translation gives CASSDDDRGTEAFF.

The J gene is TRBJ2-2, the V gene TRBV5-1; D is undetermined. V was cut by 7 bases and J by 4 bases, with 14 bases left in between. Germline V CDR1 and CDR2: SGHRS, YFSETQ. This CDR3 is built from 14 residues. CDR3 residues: CASAAMVGTGELFF. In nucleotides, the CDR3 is TGCGCCAGCGCTGCAATGGTGGGCACCGGGGAGCTGTTTTTT.

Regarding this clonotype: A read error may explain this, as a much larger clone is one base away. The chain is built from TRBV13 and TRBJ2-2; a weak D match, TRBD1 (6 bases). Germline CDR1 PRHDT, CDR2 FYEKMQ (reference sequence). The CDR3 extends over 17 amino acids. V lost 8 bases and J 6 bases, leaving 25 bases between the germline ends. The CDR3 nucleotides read TGTGCCAGCGGCCGACCCAGTTTACAGGGTAGGGCCGGGGAGCTGTTTTTT. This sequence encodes CASGRPSLQGRAGELFF. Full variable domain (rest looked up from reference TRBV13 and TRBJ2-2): AAGVIQSPRHLIKEKRETATLKCYPIPRHDTVYWYQQGPGQDPQFLISFYEKMQSDKGSIPDRFSAQQFSDYHSELNMSSLELGDSALYFCASGRPSLQGRAGELFFGEGSRLTVL.

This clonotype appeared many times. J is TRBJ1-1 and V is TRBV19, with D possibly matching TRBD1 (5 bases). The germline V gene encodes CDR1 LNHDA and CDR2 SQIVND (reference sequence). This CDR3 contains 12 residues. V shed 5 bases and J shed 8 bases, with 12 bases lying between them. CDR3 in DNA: TGTGCCAGTAGTCCCGGAGGGGCAGAAGCTTTCTTT. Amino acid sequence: CASSPGGAEAFF.

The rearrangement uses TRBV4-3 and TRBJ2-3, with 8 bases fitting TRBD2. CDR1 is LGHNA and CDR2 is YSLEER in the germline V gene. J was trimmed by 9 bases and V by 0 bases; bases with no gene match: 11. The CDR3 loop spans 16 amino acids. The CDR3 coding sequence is TGCGCCAGCAGCCAAGAACCGGGTGCGGGAGGTGGCACGCAGTATTTT. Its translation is CASSQEPGAGGGTQYF.

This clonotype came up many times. Here the CDR3 DNA reads TGTGCCAGCAGCTTAGTTTTCGGGAGCGGGGGGGGCACAGATACGCAGTATTTT. The encoded protein is CASSLVFGSGGGTDTQYF. The chain employs TRBV7-8 and TRBJ2-3; 10 positions match TRBD2. Trimming removed 1 base from V and 1 base from J; junction bases left unmatched: 8. Germline V lookup: CDR1 SGHVS, CDR2 FQNEAQ. This CDR3 comprises 18 residues.

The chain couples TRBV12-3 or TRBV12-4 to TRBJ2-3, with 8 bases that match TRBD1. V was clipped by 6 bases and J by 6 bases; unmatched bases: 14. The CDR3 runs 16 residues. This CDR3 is CASSVEGQGPDDTQYF. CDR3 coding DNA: TGTGCCAGCAGCGTAGAAGGACAGGGACCAGACGATACGCAGTATTTT.

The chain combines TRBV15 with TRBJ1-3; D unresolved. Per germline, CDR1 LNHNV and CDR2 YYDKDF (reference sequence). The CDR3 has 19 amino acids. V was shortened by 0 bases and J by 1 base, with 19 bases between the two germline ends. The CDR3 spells CATSRDLPGSVESGNTIYF. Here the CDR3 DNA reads TGTGCCACCAGCAGAGATCTCCCGGGGTCCGTGGAGTCTGGAAACACCATATATTTT. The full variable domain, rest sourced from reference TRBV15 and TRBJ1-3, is DAMVIQNPRYQVTQFGKPVTLSCSQTLNHNVMYWYQQKSSQAPKLLFHYYDKDFNNEADTPDNFQSRRPNTSFCFLDIRSPGLGDTAMYLCATSRDLPGSVESGNTIYFGEGSWLTVV.

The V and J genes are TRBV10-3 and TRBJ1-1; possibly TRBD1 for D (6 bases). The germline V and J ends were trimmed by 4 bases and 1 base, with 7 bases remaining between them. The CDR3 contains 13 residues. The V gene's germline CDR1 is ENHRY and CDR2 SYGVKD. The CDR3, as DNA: TGTGCCATCAGTGTGGACAGGAACACTGAAGCTTTCTTT. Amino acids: CAISVDRNTEAFF.

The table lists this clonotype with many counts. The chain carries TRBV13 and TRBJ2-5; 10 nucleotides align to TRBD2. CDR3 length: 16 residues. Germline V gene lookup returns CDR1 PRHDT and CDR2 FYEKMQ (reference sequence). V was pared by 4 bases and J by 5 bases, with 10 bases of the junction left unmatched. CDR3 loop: CASSSHAGTSEETQYF. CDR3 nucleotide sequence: TGTGCCAGCAGCTCGCACGCAGGGACTAGCGAGGAGACCCAGTACTTC.

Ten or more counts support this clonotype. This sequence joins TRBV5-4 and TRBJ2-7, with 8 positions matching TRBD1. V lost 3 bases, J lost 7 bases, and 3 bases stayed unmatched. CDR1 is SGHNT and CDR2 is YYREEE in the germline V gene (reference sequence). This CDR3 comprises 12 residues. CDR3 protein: CASSSQGAEQYF. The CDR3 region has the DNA TGTGCCAGCAGCTCCCAGGGGGCTGAGCAGTACTTC.

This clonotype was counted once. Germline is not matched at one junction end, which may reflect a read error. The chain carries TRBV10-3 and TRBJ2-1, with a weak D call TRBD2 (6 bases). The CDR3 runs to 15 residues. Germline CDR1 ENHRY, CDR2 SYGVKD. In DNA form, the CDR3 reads TGTGCCATCAGTGAGTCGGGGGGTGGTTACAATGGGCAGTTCTTC. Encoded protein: CAISESGGGYNGQFF.

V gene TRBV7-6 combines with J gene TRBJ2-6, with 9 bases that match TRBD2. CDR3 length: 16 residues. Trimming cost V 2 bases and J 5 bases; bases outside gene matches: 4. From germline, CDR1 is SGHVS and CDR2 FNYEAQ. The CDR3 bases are TGTGCCAGCAGCTTACATGCTAGCGGGAGGGCCAACGTCCTGACTTTC. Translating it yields CASSLHASGRANVLTF.

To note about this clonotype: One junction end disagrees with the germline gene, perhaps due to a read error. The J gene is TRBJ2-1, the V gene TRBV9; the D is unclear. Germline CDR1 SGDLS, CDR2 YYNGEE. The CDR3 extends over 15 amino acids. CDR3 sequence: CANSPSTSSYNEQFF. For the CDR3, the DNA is TGTGCCAACAGCCCCAGTACCAGCTCCTACAATGAGCAGTTCTTC.

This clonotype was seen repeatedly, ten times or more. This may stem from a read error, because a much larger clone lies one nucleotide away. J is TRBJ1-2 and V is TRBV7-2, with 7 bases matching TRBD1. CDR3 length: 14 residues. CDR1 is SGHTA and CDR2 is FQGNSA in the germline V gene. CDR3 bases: TGTGCCAGCAGCTTAGTACCAGGGGGTAATGGCTGCACCTTC. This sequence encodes CASSLVPGGNGCTF.

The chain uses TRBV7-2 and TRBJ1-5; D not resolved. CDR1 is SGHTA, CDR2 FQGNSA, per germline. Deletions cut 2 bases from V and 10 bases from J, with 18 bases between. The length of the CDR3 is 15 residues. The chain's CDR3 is CASSLRLTEISPQHF. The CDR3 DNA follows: TGTGCCAGCAGCTTAAGGCTTACGGAAATCAGCCCCCAGCATTTT.

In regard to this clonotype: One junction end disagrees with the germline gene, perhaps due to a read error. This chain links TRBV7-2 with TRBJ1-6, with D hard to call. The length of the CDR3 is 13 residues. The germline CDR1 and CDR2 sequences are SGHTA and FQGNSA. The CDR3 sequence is CASSLALNSPLHF. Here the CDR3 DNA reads TGTGCCAGCAGCTTAGCTCTGAATTCACCCCTTCACTTT.

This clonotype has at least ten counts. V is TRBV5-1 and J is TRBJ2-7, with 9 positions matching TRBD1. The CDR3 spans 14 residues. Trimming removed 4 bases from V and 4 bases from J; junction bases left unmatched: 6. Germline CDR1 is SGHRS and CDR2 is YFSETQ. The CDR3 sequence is CASSLRQGVYEQYF. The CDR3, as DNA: TGCGCCAGCAGCCTAAGACAGGGGGTATACGAGCAGTACTTC.

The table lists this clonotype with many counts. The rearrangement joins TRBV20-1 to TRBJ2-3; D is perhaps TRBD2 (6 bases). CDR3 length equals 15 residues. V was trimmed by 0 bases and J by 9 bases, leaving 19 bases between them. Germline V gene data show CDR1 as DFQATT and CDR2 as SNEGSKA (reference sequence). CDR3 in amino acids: CSARDQTGDSRTQYF. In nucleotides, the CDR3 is TGCAGTGCTAGAGATCAAACGGGAGACTCGAGAACGCAGTATTTT.